The 7 T cell receptor beta chains below all came from one sample that was sequenced in a study of blood T cell repertoires in COVID-19 (dated by TCRdb to the early 2020s). Library prep was done by the immunoSEQ multiplex PCR assay. Here the immuneACCESS table is served through TCRdb, limited to in-frame sequences with V and J called. Missing clones are a known gap in these copies; in checked studies unresolved V genes cover under half, and the rest lacks a known reason. A total of 310,000 or so clones appear in this sample, about nine tenths of them only once. The ten largest clones take up about 8.9% of the sample. Sequenced sample: PBMCs or T cells enriched from blood (not recorded which). These receptors all stem from a young woman who had recovered from COVID-19.

The chain couples TRBV5-5 to TRBJ2-7, with unresolved D. Trimming pared 3 bases from V and 0 bases from J, leaving 10 bases between. CDR3 size: 14 residues. Germline CDR1 reads SGHKS; CDR2 reads YYEKEE (reference sequence). Here the CDR3 reads CASSSERSSYEQYF. CDR3 coding DNA: TGTGCCAGCAGCTCCGAGAGGAGCTCCTACGAGCAGTACTTC.

V usage is TRBV7-2 and J usage is TRBJ2-3, with 10 bases that match TRBD2. This CDR3 is built from 16 residues. V lost 5 bases to trimming and J lost 2 bases; unmatched junction nucleotides: 7. Germline V gene data show CDR1 as SGHTA and CDR2 as FQGNSA. CDR3 nucleotide sequence: TGTGCCAGCAGCCAAGCCGGACTAGCGGACACAGATACGCAGTATTTT. Translated, it gives CASSQAGLADTDTQYF.

The gene calls are TRBV11-2 and TRBJ2-7, with D possibly matching TRBD1 (6 bases). Germline assignment: CDR1 SGHAT and CDR2 FQNNGV. CDR3 size: 16 residues. Trimming removed 7 bases from V and 4 bases from J, with 23 bases in between. CDR3 nucleotide sequence: TGTGCCAGCACCGAATTTAGAGGGGCAGGGGCATACGAGCAGTACTTC. It is translated as CASTEFRGAGAYEQYF.

V is TRBV20-1 and J is TRBJ2-3; D is perhaps TRBD2 (6 bases). The germline V gene has CDR1 DFQATT and CDR2 SNEGSKA (reference sequence). The CDR3 spans 11 residues. V was pared by 5 bases and J by 8 bases, with 11 bases between. CDR3 protein: CSARDFTTQYF. CDR3 DNA: TGCAGTGCTCGGGACTTTACTACGCAGTATTTT.

This chain joins TRBV3-1 (or the pseudogene TRBV3-2) and TRBJ1-5; weak D call: TRBD1 (5 bases). CDR1 and CDR2 (germline): LGHDT, YNNKEL (reference sequence). The CDR3 is 15 residues long. The V and J ends lost 0 bases and 5 bases respectively, with 11 bases between them. Here the CDR3 reads CASSQESREDQPQHF. In DNA, the CDR3 is TGTGCCAGCAGCCAAGAAAGCAGGGAGGATCAGCCCCAGCATTTT.

The chain links TRBV27 to TRBJ1-2, with D hard to call. CDR3 length equals 16 residues. CDR1 MNHEY and CDR2 SMNVEV come from the germline V gene (reference sequence). Trimming took off 1 base at V and 6 bases at J, with 18 bases between the two ends. CDR3 loop: CASSLWRTTAGDGYTF. In DNA form, the CDR3 reads TGTGCCAGCAGTTTATGGAGGACGACGGCCGGAGATGGCTACACCTTC.

Ten or more counts support this clone. The chain joins TRBV5-5 to TRBJ1-1; D is ambiguous. This CDR3 is 15 amino acids long. Germline V gene sequence: CDR1 SGHKS, CDR2 YYEKEE (reference sequence). V lost 0 bases to trimming and J lost 4 bases, with 13 bases between them. The CDR3 reads CASSLEMVVSTEAFF. For the CDR3, the DNA is TGTGCCAGCAGCTTGGAAATGGTGGTGAGCACTGAAGCTTTCTTT.